This TCR beta chain was profiled in a study of identical twins. TCRdb re-called the 5' RACE reads through MiXCR, storing one row per CDR3 protein. The repertoire holds 270,000 or so distinct CDR3 sequences, with about 8% as singletons. The junction had 4 bases not matched to a gene; V was cut back by 7 bases and J by 3 bases. Per germline, CDR1 MDHEN and CDR2 SYDVKM. The length of the CDR3 is 13 residues. These records were also assigned to another study, of yellow fever vaccine responses in identical twins.

The origin of this receptor is a woman between 18 and 29 years old in good health. What was sequenced was CD8+ T cells sorted from blood. V gene TRBV28 combines with J gene TRBJ2-3, with 7 bases fitting TRBD1. The CDR3 region has the DNA TGTGCCAGCACAGAGACAGGGACAGATACGCAGTATTTT. Protein: CASTETGTDTQYF.